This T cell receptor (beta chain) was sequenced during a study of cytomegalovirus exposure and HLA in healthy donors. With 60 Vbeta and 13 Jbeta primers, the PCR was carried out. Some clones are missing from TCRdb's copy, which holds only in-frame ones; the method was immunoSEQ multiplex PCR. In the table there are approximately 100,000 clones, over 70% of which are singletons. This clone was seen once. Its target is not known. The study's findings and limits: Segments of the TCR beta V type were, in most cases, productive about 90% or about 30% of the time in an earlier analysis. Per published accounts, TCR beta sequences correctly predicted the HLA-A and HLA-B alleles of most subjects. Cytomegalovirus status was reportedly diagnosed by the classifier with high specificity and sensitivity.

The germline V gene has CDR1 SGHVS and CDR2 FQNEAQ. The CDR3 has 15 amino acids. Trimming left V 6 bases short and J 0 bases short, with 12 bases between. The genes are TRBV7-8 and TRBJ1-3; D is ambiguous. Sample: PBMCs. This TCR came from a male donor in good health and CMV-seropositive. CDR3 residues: CASRGVGGSGNTIYF. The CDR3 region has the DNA TGTGCCAGCAGGGGAGTTGGCGGCTCTGGAAACACCATATATTTT.